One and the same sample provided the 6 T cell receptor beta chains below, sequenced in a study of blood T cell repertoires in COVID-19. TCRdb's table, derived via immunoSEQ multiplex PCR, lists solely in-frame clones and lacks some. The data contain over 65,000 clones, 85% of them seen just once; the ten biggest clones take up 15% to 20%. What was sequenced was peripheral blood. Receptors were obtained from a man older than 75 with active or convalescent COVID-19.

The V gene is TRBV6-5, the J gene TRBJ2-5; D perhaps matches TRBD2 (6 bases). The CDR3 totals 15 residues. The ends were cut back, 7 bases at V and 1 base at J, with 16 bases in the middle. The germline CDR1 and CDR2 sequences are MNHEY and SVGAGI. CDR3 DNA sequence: TGTGCCAGCACCCCCCCAGGGAGGCCCCAAGAGACCCAGTACTTC. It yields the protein CASTPPGRPQETQYF.

The CDR3: CASRNRDGSPLHF. The DNA of the CDR3 is TGTGCCAGCAGAAACAGGGATGGTTCACCCCTCCACTTT. The V and J genes are TRBV5-8 and TRBJ1-6; TRBD1 might be the D (6 bases). The V gene lost 5 bases and the J gene lost 9 bases, with 12 bases spanning the gap. This CDR3 has 13 amino acids. Germline-derived CDR1 and CDR2 are SGHTS and YDEGEE.

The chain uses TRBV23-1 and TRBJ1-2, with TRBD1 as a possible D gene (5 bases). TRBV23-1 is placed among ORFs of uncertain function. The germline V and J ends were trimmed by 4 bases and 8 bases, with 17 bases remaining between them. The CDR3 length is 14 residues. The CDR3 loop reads CASSLQEPEVGYTF. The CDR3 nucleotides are TGCGCCAGCAGTCTACAGGAACCAGAAGTCGGCTACACCTTC.

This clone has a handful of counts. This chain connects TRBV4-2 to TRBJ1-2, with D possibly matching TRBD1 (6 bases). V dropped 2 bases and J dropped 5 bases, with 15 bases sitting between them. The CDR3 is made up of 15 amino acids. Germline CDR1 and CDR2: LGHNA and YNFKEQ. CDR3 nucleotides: TGTGCCAGCAGCCAAACGTACGAGGGGGGGTATGGCTACACCTTC. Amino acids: CASSQTYEGGYGYTF.

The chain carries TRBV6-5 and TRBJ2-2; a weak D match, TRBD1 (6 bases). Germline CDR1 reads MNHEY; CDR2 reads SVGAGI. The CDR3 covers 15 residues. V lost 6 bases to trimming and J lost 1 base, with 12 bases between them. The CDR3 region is CASRLGTLNTGELFF. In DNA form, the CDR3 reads TGTGCCAGCAGACTAGGGACATTGAACACCGGGGAGCTGTTTTTT.

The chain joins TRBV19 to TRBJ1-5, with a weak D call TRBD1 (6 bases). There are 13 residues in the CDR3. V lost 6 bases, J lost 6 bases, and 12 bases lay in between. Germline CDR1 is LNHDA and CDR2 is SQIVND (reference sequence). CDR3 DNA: TGTGCCAGTAGCGTGGGGGCTGGTCAGCCCCAGCATTTT. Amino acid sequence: CASSVGAGQPQHF.